This T cell receptor beta chain was retrieved from a study of Tregs in tolerant kidney transplant recipients. As to this clone: Its matching antigen is unknown.

Study-wide results and caveats: Biological reproducibility was not directly addressed, but technical replication error appeared minimal. Tregs expanded with activated donor B cells seemed most donor-specific.

Method: immunoSEQ multiplex PCR; TCRdb's copy keeps in-frame clones and lacks some. The sample holds about 240,000 clones; approximately 84% are singletons and the top ten take around 0.68%. The germline CDR1 and CDR2 sequences are SNHLY and FYNNEI. V was shortened by 7 bases and J by 0 bases, with 12 bases between the two germline ends. CDR3 length: 14 residues. The chain carries TRBV2 and TRBJ1-1; D remains unclear. The sequence derives from a human donor in good health. Source material: CD4+ T cells from blood. CDR3 sequence reads: CASTEGRMNTEAFF. The CDR3 bases are TGTGCCAGCACCGAGGGCAGAATGAACACTGAAGCTTTCTTT.